This T cell receptor (beta chain) is from a study of blood T cell repertoires in COVID-19. Across the whole study: The United States, Italy and Spain provided the acute and convalescent COVID-19 samples. Sources were T cells, B-cell-depleted T cells, or PBMCs; the material itself was cDNA or gDNA.

Authors' methods: Reference gene primers were amplified, and this amplification served to estimate nucleated cell counts. The assay was immunoSEQ multiplex PCR, and TCRdb's table has in-frame clones only and misses some. The V and J calls and clone size are taken from that table; D and trimming were inferred from the DNA. The table has about 73,000 clones, roughly 84% seen once; the top ten hold roughly 2.5%. The germline CDR1 and CDR2 sequences are SGHAT and FQNNGV. The CDR3 contains 13 residues. The V and J ends lost 3 bases and 4 bases respectively, with 9 bases between them. V and J are TRBV11-2 and TRBJ2-5; weak D call: TRBD2 (5 bases). The source material was peripheral blood. The receptor's source is an older man with active or convalescent COVID-19. Here the CDR3 reads CASSFTGLETQYF. For the CDR3, the DNA is TGTGCCAGCAGCTTTACGGGATTAGAGACCCAGTACTTC.